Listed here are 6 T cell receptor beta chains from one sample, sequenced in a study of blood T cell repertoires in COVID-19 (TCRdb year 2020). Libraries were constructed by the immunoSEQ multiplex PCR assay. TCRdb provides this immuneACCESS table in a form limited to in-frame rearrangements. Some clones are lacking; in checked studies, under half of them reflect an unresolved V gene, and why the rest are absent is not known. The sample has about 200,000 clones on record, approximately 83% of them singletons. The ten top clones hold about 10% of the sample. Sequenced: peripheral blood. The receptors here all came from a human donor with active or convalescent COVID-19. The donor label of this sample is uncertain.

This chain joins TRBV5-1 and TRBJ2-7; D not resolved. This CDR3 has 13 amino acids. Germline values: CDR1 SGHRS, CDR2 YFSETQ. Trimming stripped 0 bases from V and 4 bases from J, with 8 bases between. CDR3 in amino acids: CASSLAAQYEQYF. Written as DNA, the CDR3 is TGCGCCAGCAGCTTGGCGGCACAGTACGAGCAGTACTTC.

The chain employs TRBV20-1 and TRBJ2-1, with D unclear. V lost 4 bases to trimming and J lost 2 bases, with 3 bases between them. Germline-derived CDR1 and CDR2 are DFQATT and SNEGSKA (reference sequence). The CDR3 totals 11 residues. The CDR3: CSANTYNEQFF. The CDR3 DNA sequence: TGCAGTGCTAACACCTACAATGAGCAGTTCTTC.

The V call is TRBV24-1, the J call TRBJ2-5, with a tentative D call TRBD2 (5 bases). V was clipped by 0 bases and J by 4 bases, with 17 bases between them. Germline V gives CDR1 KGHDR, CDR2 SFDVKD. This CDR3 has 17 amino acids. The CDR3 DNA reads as TGTGCCACCAGTGATTTGCAAGGGAGCACTACGGGAGAGACCCAGTACTTC. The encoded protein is CATSDLQGSTTGETQYF.

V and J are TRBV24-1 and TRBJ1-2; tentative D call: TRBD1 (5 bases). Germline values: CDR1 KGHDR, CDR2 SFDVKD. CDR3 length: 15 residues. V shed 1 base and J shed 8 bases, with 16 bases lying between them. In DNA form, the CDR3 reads TGTGCCACCAGTGATTTTTCGGCAGGGCTGGGAGGCTACACCTTC. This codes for CATSDFSAGLGGYTF.

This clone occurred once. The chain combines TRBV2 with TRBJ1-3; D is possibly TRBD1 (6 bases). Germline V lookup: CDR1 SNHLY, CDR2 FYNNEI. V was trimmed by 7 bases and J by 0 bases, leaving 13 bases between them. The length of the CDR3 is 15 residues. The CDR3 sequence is CASKQGLNSGNTIYF. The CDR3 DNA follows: TGTGCCAGCAAGCAGGGGTTAAACTCTGGAAACACCATATATTTT.

CDR3 residues: CASTRQNTGELFF. The CDR3 DNA follows: TGTGCCAGCACCCGACAGAACACCGGGGAGCTGTTTTTT. V and J are TRBV28 and TRBJ2-2; no clear D gene. CDR1 and CDR2 (germline): MDHEN, SYDVKM. The CDR3 extends over 13 amino acids. Trimming pared 7 bases from V and 1 base from J, leaving 7 bases between.